The source of this TCR beta chain is a study of blood T cell repertoires in COVID-19. Study details: Samples taken during acute and convalescent COVID-19 were collected in the United States, Italy and Spain. From T cells, B-cell-depleted T cells, or PBMCs came the material, which was cDNA or gDNA.

The CDR3 covers 13 residues. Germline-derived CDR1 and CDR2 are ENHRY and SYGVKD. V gave up 7 bases and J gave up 7 bases; unmatched junction bases: 8. Repertoires were generated with immunoSEQ multiplex PCR, while TCRdb's copy carries only in-frame clones and drops some. This table has approximately 190,000 clones, roughly 90% appearing once. Sequenced sample: peripheral blood. The chain joins TRBV10-3 to TRBJ1-2, with 8 bases fitting TRBD1. The clonotype was recovered from a man in his fifties or sixties with acute or convalescent COVID-19. CDR3 protein: CAINPGQALGYTF. Here the CDR3 DNA reads TGTGCCATCAACCCGGGACAGGCCCTTGGCTACACCTTC.